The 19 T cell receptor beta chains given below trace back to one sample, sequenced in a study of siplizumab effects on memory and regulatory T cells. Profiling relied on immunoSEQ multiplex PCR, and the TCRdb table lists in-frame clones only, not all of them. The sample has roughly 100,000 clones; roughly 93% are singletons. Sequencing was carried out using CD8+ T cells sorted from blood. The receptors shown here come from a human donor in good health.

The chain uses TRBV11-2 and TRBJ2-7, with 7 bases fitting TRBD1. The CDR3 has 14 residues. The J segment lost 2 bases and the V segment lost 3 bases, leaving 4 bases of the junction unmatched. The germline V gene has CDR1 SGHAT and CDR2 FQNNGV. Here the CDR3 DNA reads TGTGCCAGCAGCTTCTCCGGGACAGCCTACGAGCAGTACTTC. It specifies CASSFSGTAYEQYF.

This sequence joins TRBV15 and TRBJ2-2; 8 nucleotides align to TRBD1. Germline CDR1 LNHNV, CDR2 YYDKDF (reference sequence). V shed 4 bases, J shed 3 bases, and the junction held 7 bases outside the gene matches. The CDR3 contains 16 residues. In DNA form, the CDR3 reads TGTGCCACCAGCATTCCAGGGGGCATGGACACCGGGGAGCTGTTTTTT. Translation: CATSIPGGMDTGELFF.

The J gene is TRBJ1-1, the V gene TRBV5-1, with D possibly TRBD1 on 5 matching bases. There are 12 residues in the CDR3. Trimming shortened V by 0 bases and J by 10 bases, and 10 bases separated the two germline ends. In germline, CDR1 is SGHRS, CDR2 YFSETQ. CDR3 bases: TGCGCCAGCAGCTTGGAAGGCGGGGGAGCTTTCTTT. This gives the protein CASSLEGGGAFF.

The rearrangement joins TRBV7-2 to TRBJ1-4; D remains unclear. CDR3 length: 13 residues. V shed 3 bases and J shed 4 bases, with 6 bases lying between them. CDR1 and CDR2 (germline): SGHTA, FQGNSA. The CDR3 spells CASSLTDNEKLFF. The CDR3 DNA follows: TGTGCCAGCAGCTTGACCGATAATGAAAAACTGTTTTTT.

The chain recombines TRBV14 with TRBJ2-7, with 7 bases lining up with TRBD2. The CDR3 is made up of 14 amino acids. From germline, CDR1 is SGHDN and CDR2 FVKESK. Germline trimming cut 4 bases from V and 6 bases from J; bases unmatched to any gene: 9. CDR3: CASSLEPGGFEQYF. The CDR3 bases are TGTGCCAGCAGCCTTGAACCGGGAGGTTTCGAGCAGTACTTC.

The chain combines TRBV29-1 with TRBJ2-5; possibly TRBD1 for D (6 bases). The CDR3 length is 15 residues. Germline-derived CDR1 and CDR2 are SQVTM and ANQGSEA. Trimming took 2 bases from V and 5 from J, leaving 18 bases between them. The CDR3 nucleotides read TGCAGCGTTGAATTAATCGGACAGCAAAGGGAGACCCAGTACTTC. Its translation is CSVELIGQQRETQYF.

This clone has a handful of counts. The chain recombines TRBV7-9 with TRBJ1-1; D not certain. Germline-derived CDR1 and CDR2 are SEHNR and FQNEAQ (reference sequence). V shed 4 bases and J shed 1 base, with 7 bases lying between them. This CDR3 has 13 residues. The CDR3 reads CASSYGENTEAFF. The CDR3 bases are TGTGCCAGCAGCTATGGAGAGAACACTGAAGCTTTCTTT.

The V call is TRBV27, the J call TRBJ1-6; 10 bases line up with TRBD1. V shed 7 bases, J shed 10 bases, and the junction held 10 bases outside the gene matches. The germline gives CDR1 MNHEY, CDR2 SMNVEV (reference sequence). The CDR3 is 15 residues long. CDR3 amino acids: CASTPTRTGGSPLHF. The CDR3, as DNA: TGTGCCAGCACCCCCACTCGGACAGGGGGATCACCCCTCCACTTT.

The CDR3: CASRNQYNEQFF. CDR3 bases: TGTGCCAGCAGAAACCAGTACAATGAGCAGTTCTTC. The rearrangement joins TRBV6-4 to TRBJ2-1; D remains unclear. CDR1 and CDR2 from the germline V gene are MRHNA and SNTAGT. The CDR3 spans 12 residues. The V gene lost 6 bases and the J gene lost 4 bases, with 7 bases spanning the gap.

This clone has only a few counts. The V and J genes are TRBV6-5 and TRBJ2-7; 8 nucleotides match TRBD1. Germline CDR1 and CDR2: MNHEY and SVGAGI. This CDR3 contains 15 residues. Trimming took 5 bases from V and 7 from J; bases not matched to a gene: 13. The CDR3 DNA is TGTGCCAGCAGTCCATCGGGACAGGAGGGTAGTGAGCAGTACTTC. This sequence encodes CASSPSGQEGSEQYF.

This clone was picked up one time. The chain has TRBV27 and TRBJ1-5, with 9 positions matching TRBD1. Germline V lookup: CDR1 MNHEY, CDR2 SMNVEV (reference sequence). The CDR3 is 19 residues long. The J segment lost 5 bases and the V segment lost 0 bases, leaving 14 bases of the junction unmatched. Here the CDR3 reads CASSLSLGDLDRGDQPQHF. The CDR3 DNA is TGTGCCAGCAGTTTATCCCTCGGGGATTTGGACAGGGGAGATCAGCCCCAGCATTTT.

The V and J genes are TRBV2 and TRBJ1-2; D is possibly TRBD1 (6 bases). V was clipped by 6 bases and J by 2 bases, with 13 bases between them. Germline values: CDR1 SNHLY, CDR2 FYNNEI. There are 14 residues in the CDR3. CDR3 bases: TGTGCCAGCAGCGTTCCCGGGACAAACTATGGCTACACCTTC. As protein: CASSVPGTNYGYTF.

CDR3 region: CASSVGGTGGGNEQFF. DNA of the CDR3: TGTGCCAGCAGCGTAGGTGGGACAGGGGGCGGAAATGAGCAGTTCTTC. J is TRBJ2-1 and V is TRBV9; 12 nucleotides agree with TRBD1. J gave up 7 bases and V 0 bases, and 5 bases lay outside the gene matches. Germline values: CDR1 SGDLS, CDR2 YYNGEE. The CDR3 has 16 amino acids.

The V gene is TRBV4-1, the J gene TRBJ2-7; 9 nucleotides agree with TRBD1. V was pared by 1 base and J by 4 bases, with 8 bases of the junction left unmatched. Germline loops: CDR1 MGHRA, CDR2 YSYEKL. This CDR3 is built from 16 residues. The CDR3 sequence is CASSQVVGTGPYEQYF. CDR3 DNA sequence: TGCGCCAGCAGCCAAGTGGTGGGGACAGGGCCGTACGAGCAGTACTTC.

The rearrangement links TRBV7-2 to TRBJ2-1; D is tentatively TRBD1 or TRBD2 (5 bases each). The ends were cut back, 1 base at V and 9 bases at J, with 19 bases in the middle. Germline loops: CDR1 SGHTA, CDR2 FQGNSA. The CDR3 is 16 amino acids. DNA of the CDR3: TGTGCCAGCAGCTTAGATATGGGACCTGCTCGAGGTGAGCAGTTCTTC. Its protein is CASSLDMGPARGEQFF.

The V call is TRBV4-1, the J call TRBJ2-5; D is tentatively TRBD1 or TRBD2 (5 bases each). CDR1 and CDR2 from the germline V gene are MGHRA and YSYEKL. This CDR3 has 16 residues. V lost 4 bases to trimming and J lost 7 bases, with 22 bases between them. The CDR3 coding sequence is TGCGCCAGCAGCCGGATGACCGGGACCGCCCCGGGGACCCAGTACTTC. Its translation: CASSRMTGTAPGTQYF.

CDR3 nucleotides: TGTGCCAGCGGAAGTGGACCGGGACAGCAGAACACTGAAGCTTTCTTT. Its translation: CASGSGPGQQNTEAFF. The rearrangement links TRBV6-6 to TRBJ1-1, with 7 bases matching TRBD1. V lost 8 bases, J lost 1 base, and 13 bases stayed unmatched. Germline V lookup: CDR1 MNHNY, CDR2 SVGAGI (reference sequence). The CDR3 length is 16 residues.

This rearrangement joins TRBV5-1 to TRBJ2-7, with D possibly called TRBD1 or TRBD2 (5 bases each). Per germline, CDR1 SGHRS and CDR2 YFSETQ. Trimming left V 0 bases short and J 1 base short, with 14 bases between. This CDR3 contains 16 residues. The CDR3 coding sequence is TGCGCCAGCAGCTTGGAACCGGGACGCGAGTCCTACGAGCAGTACTTC. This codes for CASSLEPGRESYEQYF. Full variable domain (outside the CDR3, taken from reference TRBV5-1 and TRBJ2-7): KAGVTQTPRYLIKTRGQQVTLSCSPISGHRSVSWYQQTPGQGLQFLFEYFSETQRNKGNFPGRFSGRQFSNSRSEMNVSTLELGDSALYLCASSLEPGRESYEQYFGPGTRLTVT.

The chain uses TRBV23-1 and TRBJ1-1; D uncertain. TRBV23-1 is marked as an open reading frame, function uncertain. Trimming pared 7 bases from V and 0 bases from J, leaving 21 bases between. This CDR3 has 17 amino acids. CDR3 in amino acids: CASNTAALMNMNTEAFF. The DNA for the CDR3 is TGCGCCAGCAACACGGCAGCCTTAATGAACATGAACACTGAAGCTTTCTTT.